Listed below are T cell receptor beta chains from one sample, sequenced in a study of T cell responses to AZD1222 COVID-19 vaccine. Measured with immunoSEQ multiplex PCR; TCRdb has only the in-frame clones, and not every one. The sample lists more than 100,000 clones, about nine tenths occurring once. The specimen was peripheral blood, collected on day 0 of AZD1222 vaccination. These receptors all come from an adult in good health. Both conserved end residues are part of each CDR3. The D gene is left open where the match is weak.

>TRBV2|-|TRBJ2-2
CASSEGGPGELFF
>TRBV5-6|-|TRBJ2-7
CASSLVVEQYF
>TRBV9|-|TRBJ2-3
CASSVGLQATQYF
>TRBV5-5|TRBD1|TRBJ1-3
CASSYGQGGNTIYF
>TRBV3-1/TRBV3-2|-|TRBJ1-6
CASSQGILHSYNSPLHF
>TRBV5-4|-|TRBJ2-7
CASSPGSSTPFMEQYF
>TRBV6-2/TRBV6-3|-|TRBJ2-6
CASSPRGSGANVLTF
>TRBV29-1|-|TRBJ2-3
CSVPTWHGATDTQYF
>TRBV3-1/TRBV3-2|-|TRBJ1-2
CASSQGQGSYGYTF
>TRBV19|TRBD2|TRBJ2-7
CASSIALTGLAGSYEQYF
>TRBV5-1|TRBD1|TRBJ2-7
CASSLGQGAYEQYF
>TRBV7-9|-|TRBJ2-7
CASSPGRDEQYF
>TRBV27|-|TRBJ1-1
CASSLSGTGNTEAFF
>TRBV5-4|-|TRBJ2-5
CASSFEETQYF
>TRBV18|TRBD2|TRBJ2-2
CASSPRGTSGVGSGGELFF
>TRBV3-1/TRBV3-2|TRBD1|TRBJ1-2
CASSQSGGSRYGYTF
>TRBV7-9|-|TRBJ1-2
CASSFDRIYGYTF
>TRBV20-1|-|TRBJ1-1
CSASRAGNTEAFF
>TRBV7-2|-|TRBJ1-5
CASSLEGPYSNQPQHF
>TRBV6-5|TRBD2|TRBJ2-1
CASSYRLAGIHEQFF
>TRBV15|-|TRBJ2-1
CATSTTGTYNEQFF
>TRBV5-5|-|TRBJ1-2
CASSFGTGRGNGYTF
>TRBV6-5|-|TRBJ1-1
CASSYSTVENTEAFF
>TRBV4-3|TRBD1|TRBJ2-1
CASSQLNTGGEAQFF
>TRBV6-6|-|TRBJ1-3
CASREKGAGNTIYF
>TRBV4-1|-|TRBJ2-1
CASSPSRTGYEQFF
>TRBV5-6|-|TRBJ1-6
CASSSSRRTFNSPLHF
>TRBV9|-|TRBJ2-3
CASSVVGEGTDTQYF
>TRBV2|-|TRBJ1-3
CASSEGRSISGNTIYF
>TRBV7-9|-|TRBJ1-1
CASSLGGAGAEAFF
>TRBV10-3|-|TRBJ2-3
CAISEGGDTQYF
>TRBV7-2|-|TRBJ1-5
CASSPQGGSNQPQHF
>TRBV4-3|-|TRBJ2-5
CASSQDLSAQETQYF
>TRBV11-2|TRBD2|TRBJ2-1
CASSPLRKRGGHEQFF
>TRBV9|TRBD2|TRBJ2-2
CASSIRTSGGTNTGELFF
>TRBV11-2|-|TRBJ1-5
CASSPGTGQPQHF
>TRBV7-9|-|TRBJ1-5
CASSKGGVNQPQHF
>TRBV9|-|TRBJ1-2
CASSVAIEYDRSGHGYTF
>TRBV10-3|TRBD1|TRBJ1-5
CAISNRGVNQPQHF
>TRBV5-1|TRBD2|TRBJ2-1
CASSLLSGGANNEQFF
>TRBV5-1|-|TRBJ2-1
CASSLRDTYNEQFF
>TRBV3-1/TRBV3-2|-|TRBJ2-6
CASSQGLREAGANVLTF
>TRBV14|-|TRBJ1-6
CASSQERQVNNSPLHF
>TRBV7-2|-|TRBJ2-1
CASSLAGNYNEQFF
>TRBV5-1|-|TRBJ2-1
CASRGEGANEQFF
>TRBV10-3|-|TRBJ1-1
CAISEPDRVKHMNTEAFF
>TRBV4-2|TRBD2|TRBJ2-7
CASSQDIAGGDSYEQYF
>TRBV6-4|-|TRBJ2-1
CASSTIGGPYNEQFF